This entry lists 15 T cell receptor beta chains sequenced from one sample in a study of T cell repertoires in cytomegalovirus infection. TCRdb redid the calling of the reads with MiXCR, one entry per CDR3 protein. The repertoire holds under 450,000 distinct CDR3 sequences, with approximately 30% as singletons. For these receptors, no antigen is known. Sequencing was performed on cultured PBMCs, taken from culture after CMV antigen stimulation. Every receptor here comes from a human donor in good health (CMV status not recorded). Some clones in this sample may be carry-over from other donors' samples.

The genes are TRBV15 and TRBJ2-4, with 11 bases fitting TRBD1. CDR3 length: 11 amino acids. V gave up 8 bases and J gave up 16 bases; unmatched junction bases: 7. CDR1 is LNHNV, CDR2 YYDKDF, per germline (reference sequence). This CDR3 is CATEDRGQFYF. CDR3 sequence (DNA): TGTGCCACCGAGGACAGGGGGCAATTCTACTTC.

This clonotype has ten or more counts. CDR3: CASSYLNSNTGELFF. CDR3 coding DNA: TGTGCCAGCAGCTACCTTAACTCGAACACCGGGGAGCTGTTTTTT. The chain has TRBV11-2 and TRBJ2-2; D is ambiguous. This CDR3 region has 15 residues. V was trimmed by 4 bases and J by 0 bases, leaving 9 bases between them. Germline CDR1 is SGHAT and CDR2 is FQNNGV.

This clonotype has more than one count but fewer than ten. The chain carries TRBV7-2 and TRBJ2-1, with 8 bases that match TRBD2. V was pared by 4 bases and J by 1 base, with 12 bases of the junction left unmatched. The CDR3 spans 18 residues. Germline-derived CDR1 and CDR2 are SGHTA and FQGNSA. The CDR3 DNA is TGTGCCAGCAGCTCCCCTAGACTAGCGACAATATCCTACAATGAGCAGTTCTTC. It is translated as CASSSPRLATISYNEQFF.

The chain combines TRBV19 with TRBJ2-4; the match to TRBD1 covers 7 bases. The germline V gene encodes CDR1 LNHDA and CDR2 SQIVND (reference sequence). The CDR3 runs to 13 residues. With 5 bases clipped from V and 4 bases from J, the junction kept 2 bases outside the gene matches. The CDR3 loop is CASSGGQKNIQYF. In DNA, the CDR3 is TGTGCCAGTAGTGGGGGACAGAAAAACATTCAGTACTTC. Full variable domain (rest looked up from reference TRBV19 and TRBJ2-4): DGGITQSPKYLFRKEGQNVTLSCEQNLNHDAMYWYRQDPGQGLRLIYYSQIVNDFQKGDIAEGYSVSREKKESFPLTVTSAQKNPTAFYLCASSGGQKNIQYFGAGTRLSVL.

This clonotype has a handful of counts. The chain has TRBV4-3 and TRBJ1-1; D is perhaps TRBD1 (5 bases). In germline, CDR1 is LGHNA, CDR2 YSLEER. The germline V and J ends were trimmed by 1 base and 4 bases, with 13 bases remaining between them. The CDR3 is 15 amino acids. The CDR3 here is CASSQGRNQGTEAFF. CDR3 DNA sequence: TGCGCCAGCAGCCAAGGCAGGAATCAGGGCACTGAAGCTTTCTTT.

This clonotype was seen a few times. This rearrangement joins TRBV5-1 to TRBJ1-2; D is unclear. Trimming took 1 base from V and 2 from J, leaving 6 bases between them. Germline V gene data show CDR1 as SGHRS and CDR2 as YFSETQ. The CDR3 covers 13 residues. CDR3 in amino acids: CASSLLQNYGYTF. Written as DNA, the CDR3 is TGCGCCAGCAGCTTGCTGCAGAACTATGGCTACACCTTC. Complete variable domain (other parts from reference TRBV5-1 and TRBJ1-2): KAGVTQTPRYLIKTRGQQVTLSCSPISGHRSVSWYQQTPGQGLQFLFEYFSETQRNKGNFPGRFSGRQFSNSRSEMNVSTLELGDSALYLCASSLLQNYGYTFGSGTRLTVV.

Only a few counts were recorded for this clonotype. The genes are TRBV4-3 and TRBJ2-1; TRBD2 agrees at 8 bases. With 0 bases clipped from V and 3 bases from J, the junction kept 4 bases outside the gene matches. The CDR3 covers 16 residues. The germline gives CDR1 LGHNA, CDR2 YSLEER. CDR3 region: CASSQELAGSYNEQFF. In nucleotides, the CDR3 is TGCGCCAGCAGCCAAGAGTTAGCGGGAAGCTACAATGAGCAGTTCTTC.

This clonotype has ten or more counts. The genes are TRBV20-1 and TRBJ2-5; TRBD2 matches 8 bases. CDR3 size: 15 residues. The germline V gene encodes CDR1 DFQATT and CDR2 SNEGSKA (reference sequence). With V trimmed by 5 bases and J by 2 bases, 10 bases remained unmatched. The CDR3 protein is CSAGADSGTQETQYF. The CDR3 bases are TGCAGTGCTGGGGCGGATAGCGGGACGCAAGAGACCCAGTACTTC.

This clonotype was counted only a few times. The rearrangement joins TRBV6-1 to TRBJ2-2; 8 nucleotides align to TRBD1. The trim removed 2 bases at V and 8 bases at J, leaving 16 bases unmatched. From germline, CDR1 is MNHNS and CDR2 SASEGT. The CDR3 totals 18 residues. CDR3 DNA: TGTGCCAGCAGTGAAAACTTTTGGACAGGGTCAAACTCGGGGGAGCTGTTTTTT. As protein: CASSENFWTGSNSGELFF.

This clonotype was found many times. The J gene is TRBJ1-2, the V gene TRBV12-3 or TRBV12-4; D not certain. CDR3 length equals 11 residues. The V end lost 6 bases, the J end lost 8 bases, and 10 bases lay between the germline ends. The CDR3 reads CASSWGEGYTF. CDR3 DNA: TGTGCCAGCAGCTGGGGAGAGGGCTACACCTTC.

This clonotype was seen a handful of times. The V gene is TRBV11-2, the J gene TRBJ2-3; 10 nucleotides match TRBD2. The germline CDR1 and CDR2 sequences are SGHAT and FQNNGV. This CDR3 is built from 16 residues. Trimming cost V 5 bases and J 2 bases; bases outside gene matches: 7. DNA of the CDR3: TGTGCCAGCAGCCTTAGCGGGGGGTGGACCACAGATACGCAGTATTTT. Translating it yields CASSLSGGWTTDTQYF.

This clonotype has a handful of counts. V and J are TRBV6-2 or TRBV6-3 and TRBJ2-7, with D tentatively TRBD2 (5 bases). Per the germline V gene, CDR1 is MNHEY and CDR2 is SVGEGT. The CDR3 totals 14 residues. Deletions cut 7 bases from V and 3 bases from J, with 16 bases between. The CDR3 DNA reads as TGTGCCAGCAAAACCGGAGGCGGCTACTACGAGCAGTACTTC. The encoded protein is CASKTGGGYYEQYF.

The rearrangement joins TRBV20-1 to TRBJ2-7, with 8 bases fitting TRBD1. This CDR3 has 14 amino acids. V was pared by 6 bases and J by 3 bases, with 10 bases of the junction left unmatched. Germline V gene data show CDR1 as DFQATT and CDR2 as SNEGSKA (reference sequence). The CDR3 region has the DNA TGCAGTGCCGACGGACAGGGATCAAGCTACGAGCAGTACTTC. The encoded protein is CSADGQGSSYEQYF.

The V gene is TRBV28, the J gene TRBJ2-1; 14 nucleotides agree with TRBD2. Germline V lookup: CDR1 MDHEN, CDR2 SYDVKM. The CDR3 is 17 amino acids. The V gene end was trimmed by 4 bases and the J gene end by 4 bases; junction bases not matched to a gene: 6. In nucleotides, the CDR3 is TGTGCCAGCAGTTCGCCCGGGACTAGCGGGAGTTACAATGAGCAGTTCTTC. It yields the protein CASSSPGTSGSYNEQFF.

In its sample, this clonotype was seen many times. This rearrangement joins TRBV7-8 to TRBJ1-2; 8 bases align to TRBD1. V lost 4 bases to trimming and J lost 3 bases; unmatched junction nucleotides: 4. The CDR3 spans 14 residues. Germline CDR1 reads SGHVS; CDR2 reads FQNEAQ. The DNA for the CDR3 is TGTGCCAGCAGCTCCCAGACAGGGGACTATGGCTACACCTTC. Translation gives CASSSQTGDYGYTF.